The 5 T cell receptor beta chains presented below share a single source sample, sequenced in a study of cytomegalovirus exposure and HLA in healthy donors. It was with 60 Vbeta and 13 Jbeta primers that the PCR ran. Measured with immunoSEQ multiplex PCR; TCRdb has only the in-frame clones, and not every one. Here the sample spans more than 110,000 clones, roughly 80% being singletons. What was sequenced was PBMCs. Receptors originate from a man in his forties or fifties in good health and CMV-seropositive.

This clone was counted a few times. The chain's CDR3 is CASRRTGTDYGYTF. CDR3 nucleotides: TGTGCCAGCAGACGCACTGGGACAGACTATGGCTACACCTTC. The V call is TRBV6-5, the J call TRBJ1-2, with TRBD1 matching 7 bases. The J segment lost 3 bases and the V segment lost 6 bases, leaving 7 bases of the junction unmatched. Germline V gives CDR1 MNHEY, CDR2 SVGAGI. This CDR3 is 14 amino acids long.

This sequence joins TRBV4-3 and TRBJ2-7; 8 positions match TRBD2. This CDR3 region has 15 residues. Germline-derived CDR1 and CDR2 are LGHNA and YSLEER. After removal of 1 base from V and 4 bases from J, the junction contained 6 bases not matched to a gene. CDR3 amino acids: CASSQARGGPYEQYF. Here the CDR3 DNA reads TGCGCCAGCAGCCAAGCCCGGGGGGGCCCGTACGAGCAGTACTTC.

J is TRBJ2-1 and V is TRBV2; 9 positions agree with TRBD1. The ends lost 8 bases at V and 6 bases at J; junction bases unmatched: 2. Germline V lookup: CDR1 SNHLY, CDR2 FYNNEI. The CDR3 has 12 amino acids. The DNA for the CDR3 is TGTGCCAGCTTGGACAGGGGCAATGAGCAGTTCTTC. This gives the protein CASLDRGNEQFF.

This clone has just one count. This sequence joins TRBV19 and TRBJ2-2; 7 bases are a match to TRBD1. The germline CDR1 and CDR2 sequences are LNHDA and SQIVND (reference sequence). CDR3 size: 15 residues. Trimming took 10 bases from V and 1 from J; bases not matched to a gene: 9. The CDR3 nucleotides read TGTGCCACCATCCCCGGGACAGAGAACACCGGGGAGCTGTTTTTT. This encodes CATIPGTENTGELFF.

V gene TRBV5-6 combines with J gene TRBJ1-1; maybe TRBD1 (5 bases). Germline V gene sequence: CDR1 SGHDT, CDR2 YYEEEE. Trimming left V 0 bases short and J 11 bases short, with 14 bases between. The CDR3 is 13 residues long. CDR3 sequence (DNA): TGTGCCAGCAGCTTGGACAGGTCAAGCACGGCTTTCTTT. As protein: CASSLDRSSTAFF.